Detailed here is one TCR beta chain. Its antigen is unknown. The data are from a study of vaccination and CD4 T cells after COVID-19. The wider study: At a median 72 days (range 14 to 241) after dose two, post-vaccine samples were obtained. Control cultures were supplied with a CEFX pool, an HIV-1 Nef pool, or no peptide at all.

At the Johns Hopkins FTIC core, DNA taken from cultured CD4+ T cells was sequenced by way of the Oncomine TCR Beta short-read assay. Genomic DNA was extracted from cultured CD4+ T cells. TCRdb called the PCR reads again in MiXCR, with one record for every CDR3 protein. The repertoire consists of 10,000 or so distinct CDR3 sequences, with approximately 35% occurring once and the leading ten covering 15%. The V gene's germline CDR1 is MNHEY and CDR2 SMNVEV (reference sequence). This CDR3 contains 14 residues. V was clipped by 5 bases and J by 4 bases; unmatched bases: 4. The treatment denotes: approximately 9-day PBMC culture with coronavirus spike peptide pools or control peptides (ViraFEST assay). Researchers collected the unexposed donor's CD4+ T cells before the COVID-19 pandemic (2011-2018). Once peptide pools had expanded antigen-specific T cells, ViraFEST sequenced TCRs. Investigators isolated CD4+ T cells by negative selection after less than twelve days of culture.

This sequence joins TRBV27 and TRBJ2-1; 8 positions agree with TRBD1. Sample: CD4+ T cells from blood, cultured in vitro. This receptor was identified in a human donor in good health. CDR3 DNA: TGTGCCAGCAGTCCTTGGGACAGGTACAATGAGCAGTTCTTC. Protein sequence: CASSPWDRYNEQFF.